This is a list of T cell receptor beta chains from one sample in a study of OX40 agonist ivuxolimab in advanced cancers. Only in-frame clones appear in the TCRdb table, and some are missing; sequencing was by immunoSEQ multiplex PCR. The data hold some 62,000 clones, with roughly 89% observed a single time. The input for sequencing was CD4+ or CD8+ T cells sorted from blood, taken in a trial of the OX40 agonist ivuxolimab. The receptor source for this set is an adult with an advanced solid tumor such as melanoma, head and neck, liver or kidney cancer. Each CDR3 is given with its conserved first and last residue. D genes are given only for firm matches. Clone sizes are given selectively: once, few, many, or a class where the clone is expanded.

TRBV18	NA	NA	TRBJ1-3	TGTGCCAGCTCACCACCGCTCGGTGGGGAAGGAAACACCATATATTTT	CASSPPLGGEGNTIYF
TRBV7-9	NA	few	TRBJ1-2	TGTGCCAGCAGTCGCCAGGGGTCGGAAGGCTACACCTTC	CASSRQGSEGYTF
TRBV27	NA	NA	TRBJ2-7	TGTGCCAGCAGTTTGGGGAGAGGAACCTACGAGCAGTACTTC	CASSLGRGTYEQYF
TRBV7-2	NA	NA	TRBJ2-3	TGTGCCAGCAGTCCCCCATGGGGCAGAATGAAGTATTTT	CASSPPWGRMKYF
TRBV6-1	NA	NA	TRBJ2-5	TGTGCCAGCAGTGGCCAGGGGCACCAAGAGACCCAGTACTTC	CASSGQGHQETQYF
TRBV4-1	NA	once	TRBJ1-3	TGCGCCAGCAGCCAAGATTTGGCTTTCTCTGGAAACACCATATATTTT	CASSQDLAFSGNTIYF
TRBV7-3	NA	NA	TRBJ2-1	TGTGCCAGCAGCTTAAAGGCCCCGGGACTCGAGCAGTTCTTC	CASSLKAPGLEQFF
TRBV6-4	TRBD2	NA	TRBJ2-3	TGTGCCAGCAGTGTCGGACTAGCGACAGATACGCAGTATTTT	CASSVGLATDTQYF
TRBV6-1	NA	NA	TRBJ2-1	TGTGCCATCAGTGAGGGCGGTTGGGGAACCTACAATGAGCAGTTCTTC	CAISEGGWGTYNEQFF
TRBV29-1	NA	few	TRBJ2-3	TGCAGCGCGCCGGATGCTAGCACAGATACGCAGTATTTT	CSAPDASTDTQYF
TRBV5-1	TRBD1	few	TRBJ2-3	TGCGCCAGCTTGTCCGGGACAGGTCGGAGCACAGATACGCAGTATTTT	CASLSGTGRSTDTQYF
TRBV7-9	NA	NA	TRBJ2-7	TGTGCCAGCAGCCCCGCGAGCTACGAGCAGTACTTC	CASSPASYEQYF
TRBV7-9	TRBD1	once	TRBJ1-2	TGTGCCAGCAGCTTGGGACAGGGGTCCTTTAACTATGGCTACACCTTC	CASSLGQGSFNYGYTF
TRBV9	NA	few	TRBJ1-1	TGTGCCAGCAGCGTATCAGGGGACACTGAAGCTTTCTTT	CASSVSGDTEAFF
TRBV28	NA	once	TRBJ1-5	TGTGCCAGCAGTTTGGAGGCATTAGGGAATCAGCCCCAGCATTTT	CASSLEALGNQPQHF
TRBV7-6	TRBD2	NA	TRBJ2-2	TGTGCCAGCAGCTTACCGGCACTAGCGGGAGACGTCGGGGAGCTGTTTTTT	CASSLPALAGDVGELFF
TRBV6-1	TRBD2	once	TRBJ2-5	TGTGCCAGCAGCTTACTAGCGGGAGGGCGAGAGACCCAGTACTTC	CASSLLAGGRETQYF
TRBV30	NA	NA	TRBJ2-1	TGTGCCTGGAGTGCCGGGACTGATAAATGGACAGGTGAGCAGTTCTTC	CAWSAGTDKWTGEQFF
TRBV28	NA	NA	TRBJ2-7	TGTGCCAGCAGTTTTGGCTGGACCGCTAATCTCGAGCAGTACTTC	CASSFGWTANLEQYF
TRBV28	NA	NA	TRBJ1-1	NA	CASSSSGQGAPNTEAFF
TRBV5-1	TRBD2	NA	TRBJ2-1	TGCGCCAGCAGCGGTGGAGCGGGAGGGGGGATCAATGAGCAGTTCTTC	CASSGGAGGGINEQFF
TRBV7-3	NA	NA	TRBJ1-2	TGTGCCAGCAGCTTGGACCGGGGTTTGAGTGGCTACACCTTC	CASSLDRGLSGYTF
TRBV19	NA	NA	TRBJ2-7	TGTGCCAGTTCGGACGGCCCCTACGAGCAGTACTTC	CASSDGPYEQYF
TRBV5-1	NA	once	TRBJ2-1	TGCGCCAGCAGTGAAGGGGCCACCTCCTACAATGAGCAGTTCTTC	CASSEGATSYNEQFF
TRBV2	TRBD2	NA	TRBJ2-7	TGTGCCAGCAGCGCTCGGACTAGCGGGACTACTAGGATCTCCTACGAGCAGTACTTC	CASSARTSGTTRISYEQYF
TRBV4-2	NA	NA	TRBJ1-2	TGTGCCAGCAGCCAATTACAGGATATCGGCTACACCTTC	CASSQLQDIGYTF
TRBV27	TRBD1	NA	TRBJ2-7	TGTGCCAGCACTCCCCGGGGACAGGCCCTCTACGAGCAGTACTTC	CASTPRGQALYEQYF
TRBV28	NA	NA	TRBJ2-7	TGTGCCAGCAGTTTCCAGGGTACCCACGAGCAGTACTTC	CASSFQGTHEQYF
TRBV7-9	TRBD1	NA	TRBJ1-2	TGTGCCAGCAGCCCTGGGGACAGCTACTATGGCTACACCTTC	CASSPGDSYYGYTF
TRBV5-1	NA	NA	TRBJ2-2	TGCGCCAGCAGCTTGGAAGGTAGCGCAACCACCGGGGAGCTGTTTTTT	CASSLEGSATTGELFF
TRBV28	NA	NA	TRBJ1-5	TGTGCCAGCAACAAGCGGGTAGGGAATCAGCCCCAGCATTTT	CASNKRVGNQPQHF
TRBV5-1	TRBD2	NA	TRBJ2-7	TGCGCCAGCAGCTTGGTGAGTGGGAGGGTCTCCTACGAGCAGTACTTC	CASSLVSGRVSYEQYF
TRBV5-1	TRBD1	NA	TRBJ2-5	TGCGCCAGCGGCTTACAGGGGGAGGAGACCCAGTACTTC	CASGLQGEETQYF
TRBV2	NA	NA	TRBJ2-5	TGTGCCAGCAGCGCGGGACAGAAAGAGACCCAGTACTTC	CASSAGQKETQYF
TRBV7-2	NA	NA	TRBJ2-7	TGTGCCAGCAGCTTAGATGGGAGAGAGCAGTACTTC	CASSLDGREQYF
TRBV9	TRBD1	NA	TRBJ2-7	TGTGCCAGCAGCGAAGGACAGGGGCCCCGGTACGAGCAGTACTTC	CASSEGQGPRYEQYF
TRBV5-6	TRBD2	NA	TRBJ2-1	TGTGCCAGCAGCTTGGTCGTAGCGGGTGAGCAGTTCTTC	CASSLVVAGEQFF
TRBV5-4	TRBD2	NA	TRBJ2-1	TGTGCCAGCAGCCCAGGTCCCGGGACTAGCTCCTACAATGAGCAGTTCTTC	CASSPGPGTSSYNEQFF
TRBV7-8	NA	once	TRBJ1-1	TGTGCCAGCAGCTTAGTGTACCGCGTGGGGGACACTGAAGCTTTCTTT	CASSLVYRVGDTEAFF
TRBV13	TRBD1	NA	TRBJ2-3	TGTGCCAGCTCTTTGGGACAGATCAGCACAGATACGCAGTATTTT	CASSLGQISTDTQYF
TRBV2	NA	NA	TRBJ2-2	TGTGCCAGCGCTTCGACTAGAGTGAACACCGGGGAGCTGTTTTTT	CASASTRVNTGELFF
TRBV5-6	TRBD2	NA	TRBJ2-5	TGTGCCAGCAGCTCCGGACTAGCGGGAGCTACGGGGACAGCGACCCAGTACTTC	CASSSGLAGATGTATQYF
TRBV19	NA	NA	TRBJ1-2	TGTGCCAGTAGTCAGGGTGGAGGCTACACCTTC	CASSQGGGYTF
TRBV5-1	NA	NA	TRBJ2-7	TGCGCCAGCAGCTTGGGGGAAAGGTCCTACGAGCAGTACTTC	CASSLGERSYEQYF
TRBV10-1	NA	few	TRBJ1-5	TGCGCCAGCAGCACGGGTCTTAATCAGCCCCAGCATTTT	CASSTGLNQPQHF
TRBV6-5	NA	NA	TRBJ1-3	TGTGCCAGCAGTTACGGCTCTGGAAACACCATATATTTT	CASSYGSGNTIYF
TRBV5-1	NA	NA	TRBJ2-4	TGCGCCAGCAGCTCACAGGGGGGGAACATTCAGTACTTC	CASSSQGGNIQYF
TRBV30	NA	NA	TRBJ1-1	TGTGCCTGGAGTTTCGGCAGCATGAACACTGAAGCTTTCTTT	CAWSFGSMNTEAFF
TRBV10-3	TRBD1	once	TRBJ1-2	TGTGCCTCAACTCCCGGGACAGGCTTGGGCTACACCTTC	CASTPGTGLGYTF
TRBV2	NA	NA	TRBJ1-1	TGTGCCAGCAGTGGCCCTCCACAGGGCTCCGAAGCTTTCTTT	CASSGPPQGSEAFF
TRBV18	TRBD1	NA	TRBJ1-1	TGTGCCAGCTCACTGGGACAGGGGCCCACTGAAGCTTTCTTT	CASSLGQGPTEAFF